Shown below are 18 T cell receptor beta chains from a single sample sequenced in a study of T cell responses to AZD1222 COVID-19 vaccine. The protocol was immunoSEQ multiplex PCR, while the TCRdb copy is restricted to in-frame clones and leaves out a portion. Of around 150,000 clones detected, 92% appear once; the ten largest clones hold 1% to 1.5%. The specimen comprised peripheral blood, sampled 28 days after the second AZD1222 dose. These receptors were collected from an adult who received the AZD1222 COVID-19 vaccine.

The chain has TRBV4-1 and TRBJ2-5; possible D gene TRBD2, 6 bases. Germline V lookup: CDR1 MGHRA, CDR2 YSYEKL. The length of the CDR3 is 16 residues. The V gene lost 0 bases and the J gene lost 1 base, with 12 bases spanning the gap. The chain's CDR3 is CASSQDRGLSQETQYF. CDR3 DNA sequence: TGCGCCAGCAGCCAAGACCGCGGACTAAGCCAAGAGACCCAGTACTTC.

This chain joins TRBV3-1 (or the pseudogene TRBV3-2) and TRBJ1-6; D is perhaps TRBD1 (5 bases). Germline V gives CDR1 LGHDT, CDR2 YNNKEL (reference sequence). CDR3 length equals 14 residues. The V end lost 3 bases, the J end lost 7 bases, and 10 bases lay between the germline ends. The DNA for the CDR3 is TGTGCCAGCAGCCATTCCGGGGACAATTCACCCCTCCACTTT. Translating gives CASSHSGDNSPLHF.

The chain links TRBV7-6 to TRBJ1-6; D gene unclear. Germline V gene lookup returns CDR1 SGHVS and CDR2 FNYEAQ. With 0 bases removed from V and 5 bases from J, the gap between germline ends came to 5 bases. This CDR3 is 14 amino acids long. CDR3 sequence: CASSLAANNSPLHF. In DNA form, the CDR3 reads TGTGCCAGCAGCTTAGCAGCCAATAATTCACCCCTCCACTTT.

The chain carries TRBV7-2 and TRBJ1-5, with 7 bases that match TRBD1. After removal of 4 bases from V and 7 bases from J, the junction contained 1 base not matched to a gene. The CDR3 covers 12 residues. The germline CDR1 and CDR2 sequences are SGHTA and FQGNSA. For the CDR3, the DNA is TGTGCCAGCAGCTGGGGACAGCAGCCCCAGCATTTT. Protein sequence: CASSWGQQPQHF.

This sequence joins TRBV10-3 and TRBJ2-3; D call uncertain. CDR3 length: 10 amino acids. V was cut by 3 bases and J by 5 bases, with 0 bases left in between. Germline CDR1 and CDR2: ENHRY and SYGVKD. CDR3 sequence: CAISEDTQYF. CDR3 sequence (DNA): TGTGCCATCAGTGAAGATACGCAGTATTTT.

The count of this clone is one. This chain links TRBV5-1 with TRBJ2-2, with D perhaps TRBD1 (6 bases). Germline CDR1 reads SGHRS; CDR2 reads YFSETQ. This CDR3 comprises 15 residues. Trimming cost V 0 bases and J 3 bases, with 9 bases left between them. CDR3 in DNA: TGCGCCAGCAGCTTGGACAGGGCATACACCGGGGAGCTGTTTTTT. This translates into CASSLDRAYTGELFF.

The J gene is TRBJ2-7, the V gene TRBV28; D is unclear. V was trimmed by 5 bases and J by 3 bases, leaving 29 bases between them. CDR1 and CDR2 from the germline V gene are MDHEN and SYDVKM. The CDR3 consists of 19 residues. The CDR3 coding sequence is TGTGCCAGCAGTCCATCCCCATCAACAAGGGTTCACCAGTACTACGAGCAGTACTTC. Amino acid sequence: CASSPSPSTRVHQYYEQYF.

The chain employs TRBV6-1 and TRBJ1-2; TRBD1 is a possible D gene (5 bases). Trimming took off 0 bases at V and 1 base at J, with 15 bases between the two ends. There are 17 residues in the CDR3. Looked up from germline, CDR1 is MNHNS and CDR2 is SASEGT. CDR3 protein: CASSEAGTGGINYGYTF. In nucleotides, the CDR3 is TGTGCCAGCAGTGAAGCGGGCACTGGGGGAATTAACTATGGCTACACCTTC.

This chain's CDR3 is CASSYSRRMNQPQHF. The CDR3 DNA reads as TGTGCCAGCAGTTACTCTCGACGGATGAATCAGCCCCAGCATTTT. The genes are TRBV6-2 or TRBV6-3 and TRBJ1-5, with D unresolved. In germline, CDR1 is MNHEY, CDR2 SVGEGT. V dropped 0 bases and J dropped 4 bases, with 10 bases sitting between them. The CDR3 covers 15 residues.

The CDR3 sequence is CASSLAQGAGNTIYF. DNA for the CDR3: TGCGCCAGCAGCTTGGCTCAGGGTGCAGGAAACACCATATATTTT. The J gene is TRBJ1-3, the V gene TRBV5-1; D might be TRBD1 (5 bases). This CDR3 comprises 15 residues. Trimming cost V 0 bases and J 4 bases, with 11 bases left between them. CDR1 SGHRS and CDR2 YFSETQ come from the germline V gene.

V usage is TRBV2 and J usage is TRBJ2-7; TRBD2 agrees at 9 bases. Germline V CDR1 and CDR2: SNHLY, FYNNEI. The CDR3 runs 15 residues. The V segment lost 7 bases and the J segment 3 bases; nucleotides outside the gene matches: 10. DNA of the CDR3: TGTGCCAGCAAACGCAGCCTAGCGGGGAACTACGAGCAGTACTTC. Protein sequence: CASKRSLAGNYEQYF.

The chain combines TRBV25-1 with TRBJ2-2; 7 bases agree with TRBD2. V dropped 10 bases and J dropped 1; count of bases not matched to a gene: 12. From germline, CDR1 is MGHDK and CDR2 SYGVNS. The CDR3 runs to 16 residues. CDR3 nucleotides: TGTGCCACCCAGAACATTTTAGCGGGGAACACCGGGGAGCTGTTTTTT. Its translation is CATQNILAGNTGELFF.

The J gene is TRBJ2-1, the V gene TRBV5-1, with D perhaps matching TRBD1 (5 bases). Per germline, CDR1 SGHRS and CDR2 YFSETQ. This CDR3 is built from 14 residues. V shed 0 bases and J shed 5 bases, with 9 bases lying between them. As DNA, the CDR3 is TGCGCCAGCAGCTTGGTTGGCAGGGACAATGAGCAGTTCTTC. This gives the protein CASSLVGRDNEQFF.

This chain connects TRBV7-3 to TRBJ2-3; the D gene could be TRBD1 or TRBD2 (5 bases each). CDR3 length: 13 residues. From germline, CDR1 is SGHTA and CDR2 FQGTGA. V gave up 5 bases and J gave up 8 bases, with 14 bases separating them. In DNA, the CDR3 is TGTGCCAGCAGCCCCGGGACCGAGCGTACGCAGTATTTT. It translates to CASSPGTERTQYF.

The chain is built from TRBV3-1 (or the pseudogene TRBV3-2) and TRBJ2-5; D is uncertain. Trimming cost V 4 bases and J 5 bases, with 14 bases left between them. Germline V gene sequence: CDR1 LGHDT, CDR2 YNNKEL (reference sequence). This CDR3 contains 14 residues. The CDR3 region is CASSLGISGETQYF. For the CDR3, the DNA is TGTGCCAGCAGCCTTGGGATTTCTGGGGAGACCCAGTACTTC.

The chain has TRBV27 and TRBJ1-5; D gene uncertain. Germline values: CDR1 MNHEY, CDR2 SMNVEV (reference sequence). With 10 bases removed from V and 3 bases from J, the gap between germline ends came to 22 bases. This CDR3 has 16 residues. CDR3 protein: CATAEIDRGYNQPQHF. As DNA, the CDR3 is TGTGCCACCGCAGAGATCGATAGAGGGTACAATCAGCCCCAGCATTTT.

This clone has a handful of counts. The chain is built from TRBV3-1 (or the pseudogene TRBV3-2) and TRBJ2-7, with a weak D call TRBD2 (6 bases). The germline CDR1 and CDR2 sequences are LGHDT and YNNKEL (reference sequence). V dropped 2 bases and J dropped 7 bases, with 18 bases sitting between them. The CDR3 consists of 15 residues. The CDR3 loop reads CASSQTGTRRGEQYF. CDR3 DNA sequence: TGTGCCAGCAGCCAAACCGGGACCCGGAGGGGAGAGCAGTACTTC.

The chain recombines TRBV4-1 with TRBJ2-1, with D maybe TRBD1 (6 bases). The CDR3 has 17 amino acids. CDR1 and CDR2 from the germline V gene are MGHRA and YSYEKL. With 1 base removed from V and 5 bases from J, the gap between germline ends came to 18 bases. In DNA, the CDR3 is TGCGCCAGCAGCCAAGGGTCATATTTGCGACAGGACAATGAGCAGTTCTTC. Its protein is CASSQGSYLRQDNEQFF.